The 30 T cell receptor beta chains listed next were all sequenced from one sample in a study of response to subunit inactivated influenza vaccine. In TCRdb, the RT-PCR reads were re-called with MiXCR into one record per CDR3 protein. The sample holds fewer than 650,000 distinct CDR3 sequences, roughly 13% seen once. Sequenced material: PBMCs from blood, taken 40 to 50 days after vaccination. These receptors originate from a man aged 45-65 years who received an inactivated influenza vaccine.

This clonotype has more than one count but fewer than ten. CDR3 sequence: CASSQGQANVLTF. The CDR3 DNA reads as TGTGCCAGCAGCCAGGGCCAGGCCAACGTCCTGACTTTC. V and J are TRBV7-3 and TRBJ2-6, with D tentatively TRBD1 (5 bases). The germline V and J ends were trimmed by 5 bases and 6 bases, with 8 bases remaining between them. CDR1 and CDR2 (germline): SGHTA, FQGTGA. This CDR3 region has 13 residues.

The chain is built from TRBV5-1 and TRBJ2-1, with D possibly called TRBD1 or TRBD2 (5 bases each). This CDR3 region has 16 residues. Trimming left V 0 bases short and J 6 bases short, with 16 bases between. Germline CDR1 and CDR2: SGHRS and YFSETQ. The CDR3 sequence is CASSLARGPAGNEQFF. The CDR3 DNA sequence: TGCGCCAGCAGCTTGGCCCGGGGCCCCGCCGGCAATGAGCAGTTCTTC.

Many counts were recorded for this clonotype. This chain joins TRBV12-3 or TRBV12-4 and TRBJ2-3; possible D gene TRBD2, 6 bases. The V gene lost 2 bases and the J gene lost 5 bases, with 20 bases spanning the gap. This CDR3 comprises 17 residues. CDR3 DNA: TGTGCCAGCAGTTTATTCACGGGCGGGATCAACATAGATACGCAGTATTTT. Encoded protein: CASSLFTGGINIDTQYF.

The chain is built from TRBV9 and TRBJ2-5; TRBD1 aligns across 8 bases. The CDR3 is 15 residues long. J lost 5 bases, V lost 0 bases, and 6 bases had no gene match. From germline, CDR1 is SGDLS and CDR2 YYNGEE. The CDR3 spells CASSVVGQGGETQYF. As DNA, the CDR3 is TGTGCCAGCAGCGTAGTCGGACAGGGTGGGGAGACCCAGTACTTC.

The chain links TRBV27 to TRBJ1-1; 8 bases are shared with TRBD1. This CDR3 spans 15 amino acids. Germline V gives CDR1 MNHEY, CDR2 SMNVEV (reference sequence). Trimming at V came to 6 bases and at J to 5 bases, leaving 11 bases not matched to a gene. The CDR3 here is CASRTSGQGGTEAFF. The CDR3 DNA is TGTGCCAGCAGGACATCCGGACAGGGAGGGACTGAAGCTTTCTTT.

About this clonotype itself: The junction and the germline gene differ at one end; a read error may be behind it. The V and J genes are TRBV7-2 and TRBJ2-7; D may be TRBD2 (5 bases). CDR3 length: 14 amino acids. The germline V gene encodes CDR1 SGHTA and CDR2 FQGNSA. CDR3 loop: CASRLGSFSYEQYF. Written as DNA, the CDR3 is TGTGCCAGCAGATTAGGGAGCTTCTCCTACGAGCAGTACTTC.

The CDR3 bases are TGTGCCAGCAGTCGCAGACTAGCAGGCGAGACCCAGTACTTC. It encodes CASSRRLAGETQYF. This rearrangement joins TRBV12-3 or TRBV12-4 to TRBJ2-5; 7 bases agree with TRBD2. Trimming cost V 5 bases and J 5 bases; bases outside gene matches: 8. The CDR3 has 14 residues.

The CDR3 protein is CASSKGPPFEQYF. The CDR3 bases are TGTGCCAGCAGTAAAGGGCCGCCTTTCGAGCAGTACTTC. The V and J genes are TRBV6-2 or TRBV6-3 and TRBJ2-7; no clear D gene. The V end was cut by 5 bases, the J end by 6 bases, with 14 bases between. Germline V CDR1 and CDR2: MNHEY, SVGEGT. This CDR3 is built from 13 residues.

This clonotype has a handful of counts. The rearrangement links TRBV12-3 or TRBV12-4 to TRBJ2-3; D gene uncertain. The CDR3 extends over 14 amino acids. Trimming removed 6 bases from V and 3 bases from J, with 13 bases in between. As DNA, the CDR3 is TGTGCCAGCAGCTACTCTAGGACGACAGATACGCAGTATTTT. This gives the protein CASSYSRTTDTQYF.

This chain joins TRBV28 and TRBJ2-7, with D maybe TRBD2 (5 bases). CDR1 is MDHEN, CDR2 SYDVKM, per germline. Trimming stripped 4 bases from V and 7 bases from J, with 20 bases between. The CDR3 covers 15 residues. This chain's CDR3 is CASSSQLVYYEEQYF. The CDR3, as DNA: TGTGCCAGCAGTTCCCAACTAGTTTACTACGAAGAGCAGTACTTC.

The chain has TRBV6-2 or TRBV6-3 and TRBJ2-1; 8 bases are shared with TRBD1. This CDR3 spans 19 amino acids. V was pared by 2 bases and J by 0 bases, with 12 bases of the junction left unmatched. Germline CDR1 MNHEY, CDR2 SVGEGT. The CDR3 sequence: CASSYQRGRGHSSYNEQFF. CDR3 coding DNA: TGTGCCAGCAGTTACCAACGTGGCAGGGGGCACAGCTCCTACAATGAGCAGTTCTTC.

The V gene is TRBV4-2, the J gene TRBJ2-1, with 11 bases identical to TRBD2. After removal of 2 bases from V and 9 bases from J, the junction contained 9 bases not matched to a gene. Germline CDR1 LGHNA, CDR2 YNFKEQ. The CDR3 runs to 16 residues. The CDR3 DNA reads as TGTGCCAGCAGCCAACCCCTAGCGGGGGGACTGAGTGAGCAGTTCTTC. Protein product: CASSQPLAGGLSEQFF.

The chain is built from TRBV12-3 or TRBV12-4 and TRBJ1-6; D not certain. The CDR3 runs to 13 residues. The V gene lost 2 bases and the J gene lost 7 bases, with 6 bases spanning the gap. The CDR3 here is CASSLIPNSPLHF. CDR3 bases: TGTGCCAGCAGTTTAATTCCGAATTCACCCCTCCACTTT.

The rearrangement links TRBV5-1 to TRBJ2-1; 10 bases are shared with TRBD2. The CDR3 contains 16 residues. V lost 5 bases and J lost 0; bases outside the gene matches: 5. Germline assignment: CDR1 SGHRS and CDR2 YFSETQ. The CDR3 loop reads CASSRKRGGSYNEQFF. The DNA of the CDR3 is TGCGCCAGCAGTCGTAAGCGGGGGGGCTCCTACAATGAGCAGTTCTTC. The whole variable domain, remainder taken from reference TRBV5-1 and TRBJ2-1, is KAGVTQTPRYLIKTRGQQVTLSCSPISGHRSVSWYQQTPGQGLQFLFEYFSETQRNKGNFPGRFSGRQFSNSRSEMNVSTLELGDSALYLCASSRKRGGSYNEQFFGPGTRLTVL.

This clonotype occurred a few times. This chain links TRBV10-3 with TRBJ2-7; D not resolved. The CDR3 contains 11 residues. The germline V gene encodes CDR1 ENHRY and CDR2 SYGVKD. V lost 4 bases, J lost 9 bases, and 10 bases lay in between. The CDR3 spells CAISGAWGQYF. DNA of the CDR3: TGTGCCATCAGTGGGGCCTGGGGGCAGTACTTC.

This clonotype was counted between two and nine times. The chain employs TRBV24-1 and TRBJ2-3, with 7 bases fitting TRBD1. The CDR3 runs 17 residues. V dropped 3 bases and J dropped 4; count of bases not matched to a gene: 12. Germline V gives CDR1 KGHDR, CDR2 SFDVKD. The CDR3 coding sequence is TGTGCCACCAGTGATGGTTTCGGTAGGACAGGAGCAGATACGCAGTATTTT. As protein: CATSDGFGRTGADTQYF.

This clonotype was picked up many times. The chain uses TRBV29-1 and TRBJ2-7; 10 bases match TRBD2. This CDR3 comprises 15 residues. Germline CDR1 and CDR2: SQVTM and ANQGSEA. Germline trimming cut 6 bases from V and 6 bases from J; bases unmatched to any gene: 14. The CDR3 here is CSVGYGASGSSEQYF. The DNA of the CDR3 is TGCAGCGTAGGTTACGGGGCTAGCGGGAGTTCCGAGCAGTACTTC.

The V gene is TRBV29-1, the J gene TRBJ2-7, with 14 bases lining up with TRBD2. Germline CDR1 SQVTM, CDR2 ANQGSEA. Trimming cost V 4 bases and J 4 bases; bases outside gene matches: 12. This CDR3 is built from 17 residues. Written as DNA, the CDR3 is TGCAGCGTTGCCCGACTAGCGGGAGGGCCAACTCGGTACGAGCAGTACTTC. Its translation is CSVARLAGGPTRYEQYF.

The chain links TRBV20-1 to TRBJ2-3; TRBD1 matches at 7 bases. This CDR3 has 16 amino acids. The V gene end was trimmed by 5 bases and the J gene end by 0 bases; junction bases not matched to a gene: 11. Germline V CDR1 and CDR2: DFQATT, SNEGSKA (reference sequence). The CDR3 bases are TGCAGTGCTCACCCCACAGGGGTGGGAAGCACAGATACGCAGTATTTT. It yields the protein CSAHPTGVGSTDTQYF.

The CDR3: CAISKGVTLEETQYF. The CDR3 nucleotides read TGTGCCATCTCGAAGGGAGTGACACTTGAAGAGACCCAGTACTTC. The chain has TRBV10-3 and TRBJ2-5, with a tentative D call TRBD2 (5 bases). Germline lookup yields CDR1 ENHRY and CDR2 SYGVKD. V was cut by 8 bases and J by 3 bases, with 19 bases left in between. The length of the CDR3 is 15 residues.

This chain joins TRBV7-9 and TRBJ2-7, with D maybe TRBD1 (6 bases). The CDR3 loop spans 16 amino acids. Trimming cost V 3 bases and J 0 bases, with 15 bases left between them. Germline V gene lookup returns CDR1 SEHNR and CDR2 FQNEAQ (reference sequence). The CDR3 reads CASSFARDIFSYEQYF. CDR3 nucleotide sequence: TGTGCCAGCAGCTTCGCCAGGGACATCTTCTCCTACGAGCAGTACTTC.

This clonotype has only a few counts. The chain is built from TRBV28 and TRBJ2-7; 9 bases line up with TRBD1. CDR3 length: 15 amino acids. The V segment lost 4 bases and the J segment 7 bases; nucleotides outside the gene matches: 11. Germline CDR1 reads MDHEN; CDR2 reads SYDVKM. The CDR3 region is CASSSPGQGNKEQYF. The CDR3 DNA sequence: TGTGCCAGCAGTTCCCCGGGACAGGGTAATAAGGAGCAGTACTTC.

This chain connects TRBV28 to TRBJ1-5, with 9 bases that match TRBD1. The CDR3 consists of 14 residues. The junction had 7 bases not matched to a gene; V was cut back by 6 bases and J by 7 bases. Germline V lookup: CDR1 MDHEN, CDR2 SYDVKM. CDR3 DNA sequence: TGTGCCAGCAGCCCGGGACAGGGTCGACAGCCCCAGCATTTT. Encoded protein: CASSPGQGRQPQHF.

This clonotype was found a few times. J is TRBJ1-4 and V is TRBV12-3 or TRBV12-4; D may be TRBD1 (6 bases). Between the trimmed V and J ends, which lost 5 bases and 2 bases, there was a span of 12 bases. The CDR3 has 15 residues. CDR3 sequence (DNA): TGTGCCAGCAGTACGGCGGGGGGCACTAATGAAAAACTGTTTTTT. Translated, it gives CASSTAGGTNEKLFF.

The rearrangement joins TRBV10-3 to TRBJ2-7; TRBD2 agrees at 13 bases. After removal of 9 bases from V and 5 bases from J, the junction contained 4 bases not matched to a gene. The CDR3 extends over 13 amino acids. Germline-derived CDR1 and CDR2 are ENHRY and SYGVKD. The CDR3 DNA sequence: TGTGCCATGCGGACTAGCGGGAGCCACGAGCAGTACTTC. This codes for CAMRTSGSHEQYF.

This clonotype was detected a few times. The gene calls are TRBV10-3 and TRBJ2-7, with 9 bases aligning to TRBD2. Germline V gene lookup returns CDR1 ENHRY and CDR2 SYGVKD. This CDR3 is 17 amino acids long. With V trimmed by 0 bases and J by 3 bases, 9 bases remained unmatched. The CDR3, as DNA: TGTGCCATCAGTGAGTCGACTAGCGGTAAATTATTCTACGAGCAGTACTTC. It is translated as CAISESTSGKLFYEQYF.

This clonotype showed up just a few times. The chain couples TRBV18 to TRBJ1-1; no clear D gene. This CDR3 comprises 13 residues. V was shortened by 6 bases and J by 1 base, with 9 bases between the two germline ends. Per germline, CDR1 KGHSH and CDR2 LQKENI. Here the CDR3 DNA reads TGTGCCAGCTCTCAAGACAAGAACACTGAAGCTTTCTTT. This gives the protein CASSQDKNTEAFF.

The table lists this clonotype with a few counts. V usage is TRBV20-1 and J usage is TRBJ1-6; D possibly corresponds to TRBD1 (6 bases). The germline V gene has CDR1 DFQATT and CDR2 SNEGSKA (reference sequence). Trimming removed 0 bases at V and 7 bases at J, with 13 bases between. The CDR3 has 15 amino acids. The CDR3 protein is CSARDQDRRNSPLHF. In DNA, the CDR3 is TGCAGTGCTAGAGATCAAGACAGGAGGAATTCACCCCTCCACTTT.

The rearrangement links TRBV14 to TRBJ2-5; 9 nucleotides match TRBD1. After removal of 0 bases from V and 7 bases from J, the junction contained 3 bases not matched to a gene. Germline CDR1 reads SGHDN; CDR2 reads FVKESK. The CDR3 length is 14 residues. This CDR3 reads CASSQDRTGVTQYF. Written as DNA, the CDR3 is TGTGCCAGCAGCCAAGATCGGACAGGGGTGACCCAGTACTTC.

There are a few counts of this clonotype. The rearrangement links TRBV5-1 to TRBJ2-5; 7 bases agree with TRBD1. The germline V gene has CDR1 SGHRS and CDR2 YFSETQ. The CDR3 is 14 residues long. V trimming: 1 base; J trimming: 9 bases; junction bases outside the gene matches: 9. The CDR3 is CASSLMRGPASQYF. DNA for the CDR3: TGCGCCAGCAGCTTGATGAGGGGGCCAGCCTCCCAGTACTTC.